This paragraph reports one T cell receptor (beta chain). CDR3 length: 16 amino acids. Trimming cost V 0 bases and J 0 bases, with 7 bases left between them. Germline values: CDR1 SGDLS, CDR2 YYNGEE. These data originate in a study of OX40 agonist ivuxolimab in advanced cancers. Across the whole study: Mean age around 64 years, range about 23 to 79; 82.7% male.

Clones were read by immunoSEQ multiplex PCR, and TCRdb kept only the in-frame ones, dropping some. The sample has approximately 35,000 clones, over 60% seen once. The receptor was derived from an adult with an advanced solid tumor such as melanoma, head and neck, liver or kidney cancer. This specimen was CD4+ or CD8+ T cells sorted from blood, taken in a trial of the OX40 agonist ivuxolimab. The rearrangement links TRBV9 to TRBJ1-6, with D hard to call. The CDR3, as DNA: TGTGCCAGCAGCGTAGGGCCGAGCTCCTATAATTCACCCCTCCACTTT. Its protein product is CASSVGPSSYNSPLHF.